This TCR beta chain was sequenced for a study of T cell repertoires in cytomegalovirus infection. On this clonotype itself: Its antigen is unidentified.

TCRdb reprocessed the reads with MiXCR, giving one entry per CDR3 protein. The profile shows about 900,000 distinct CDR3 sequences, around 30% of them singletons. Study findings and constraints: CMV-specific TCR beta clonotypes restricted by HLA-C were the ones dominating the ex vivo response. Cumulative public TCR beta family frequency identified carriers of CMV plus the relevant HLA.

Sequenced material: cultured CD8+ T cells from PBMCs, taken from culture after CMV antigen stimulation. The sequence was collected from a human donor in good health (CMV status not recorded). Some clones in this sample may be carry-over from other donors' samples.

The DNA for the CDR3 is TGCGCCAGCAGCCAAGAGGACAGCAACACCGGGGAGCTGTTTTTT. It specifies CASSQEDSNTGELFF. The V and J genes are TRBV4-1 and TRBJ2-2; D is perhaps TRBD1 (6 bases). The CDR3 has 15 amino acids. From germline, CDR1 is MGHRA and CDR2 YSYEKL. Trimming cost V 0 bases and J 2 bases, with 7 bases left between them.